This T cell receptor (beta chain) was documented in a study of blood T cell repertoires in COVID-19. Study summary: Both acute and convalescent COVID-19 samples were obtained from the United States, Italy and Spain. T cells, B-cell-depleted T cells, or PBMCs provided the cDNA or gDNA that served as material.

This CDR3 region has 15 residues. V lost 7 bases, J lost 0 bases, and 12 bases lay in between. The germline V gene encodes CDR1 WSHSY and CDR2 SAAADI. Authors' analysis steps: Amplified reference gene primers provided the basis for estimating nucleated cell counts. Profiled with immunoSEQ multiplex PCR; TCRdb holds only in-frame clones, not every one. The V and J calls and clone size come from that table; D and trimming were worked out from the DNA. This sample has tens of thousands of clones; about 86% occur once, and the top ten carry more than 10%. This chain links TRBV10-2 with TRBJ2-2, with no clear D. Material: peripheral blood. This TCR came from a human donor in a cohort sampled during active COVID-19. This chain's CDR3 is CASKRSTANTGELFF. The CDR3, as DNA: TGCGCCAGCAAGAGGTCGACCGCGAACACCGGGGAGCTGTTTTTT.